The text below deals with one T cell receptor (beta chain). The antigen remains undetermined. The assay was immunoSEQ multiplex PCR, and TCRdb's table has in-frame clones only and misses some. The profile shows over 55,000 clones, around 90% of them singletons. Blood sampling was done at baseline, cycle 4 day 1, and cycle 7 day 1. The CDR3 sequence is 13 residues long. Trimming pared 1 base from V and 8 bases from J, leaving 6 bases between. Germline V gene sequence: CDR1 MRHNA, CDR2 SNTAGT. This sample was taken from a study of OX40 agonist ivuxolimab in advanced cancers. Whole-study context: Dosing consisted of intravenous ivuxolimab at 0.01 to 10 mg/kg every 2 weeks. The dose-escalation cohort had hepatocellular carcinoma, melanoma, renal cell or head and neck cancer.

Study-level results: Expanded clones were, on average, more numerous in CD8+ T cells than in CD4+.

V gene TRBV6-4 combines with J gene TRBJ1-6, with D unclear. Sequenced here: CD4+ or CD8+ T cells sorted from blood, sampled in a trial of the OX40 agonist ivuxolimab. This clonotype was sampled from an adult with an advanced solid tumor such as melanoma, head and neck, liver or kidney cancer. CDR3 amino acids: CASSDYRDSPLHF. CDR3 nucleotides: TGTGCCAGCAGTGACTACCGGGATTCACCCCTCCACTTT.